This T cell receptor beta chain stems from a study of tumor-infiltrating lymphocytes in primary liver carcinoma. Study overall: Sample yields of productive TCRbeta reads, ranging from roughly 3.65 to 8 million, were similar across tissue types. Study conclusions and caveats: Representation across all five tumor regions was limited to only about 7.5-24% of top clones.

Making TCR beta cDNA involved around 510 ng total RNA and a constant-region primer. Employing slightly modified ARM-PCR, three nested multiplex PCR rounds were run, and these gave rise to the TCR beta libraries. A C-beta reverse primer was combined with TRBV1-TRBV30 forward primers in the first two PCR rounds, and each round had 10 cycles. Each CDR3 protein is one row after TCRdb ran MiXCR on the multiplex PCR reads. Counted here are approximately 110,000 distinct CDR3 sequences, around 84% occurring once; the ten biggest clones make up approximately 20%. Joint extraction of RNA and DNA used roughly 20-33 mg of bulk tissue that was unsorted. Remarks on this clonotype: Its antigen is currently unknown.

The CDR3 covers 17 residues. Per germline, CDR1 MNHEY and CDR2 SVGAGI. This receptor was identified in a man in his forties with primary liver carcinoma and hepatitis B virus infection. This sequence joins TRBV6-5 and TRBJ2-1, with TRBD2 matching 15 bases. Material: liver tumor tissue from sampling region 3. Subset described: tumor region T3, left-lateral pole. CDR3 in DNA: TGTACCAACGGTTACTTTCCGGGACTAGCGGGAGGAGGTGAGCAGTTCTTC. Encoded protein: CTNGYFPGLAGGGEQFF.